A single sample is the source of the 10 T cell receptor beta chains below, sequenced in a study of control samples from healthy donors and cancer patients. Here immunoSEQ multiplex PCR was the method, and the copy in TCRdb shows in-frame clones only, minus some. The data show about 20,000 clones, approximately 88% seen once. Source material: PBMCs. Receptors originate from a man between 60 and 70 years old with head and neck cancer.

The rearrangement uses TRBV7-9 and TRBJ2-3; weak D call: TRBD1 (5 bases). V lost 2 bases, J lost 0 bases, and 15 bases lay in between. This CDR3 is 17 amino acids long. Germline V lookup: CDR1 SEHNR, CDR2 FQNEAQ (reference sequence). CDR3 region: CASSLRGRGSSTDTQYF. In nucleotides, the CDR3 is TGTGCCAGCAGCTTACGAGGAAGGGGCTCTAGCACAGATACGCAGTATTTT.

The genes are TRBV2 and TRBJ1-5; 7 nucleotides align to TRBD1. The length of the CDR3 is 16 residues. Germline V gene sequence: CDR1 SNHLY, CDR2 FYNNEI. The J segment lost 2 bases and the V segment lost 6 bases, leaving 10 bases of the junction unmatched. CDR3 in amino acids: CASRARTGDGNQPQHF. In DNA form, the CDR3 reads TGTGCCAGCAGGGCAAGAACAGGGGACGGCAATCAGCCCCAGCATTTT.

This clone was picked up one time. The chain employs TRBV5-1 and TRBJ2-5, with 8 bases lining up with TRBD1. The CDR3 is 14 amino acids. Trimming took 3 bases from V and 5 from J; bases not matched to a gene: 6. Germline loops: CDR1 SGHRS, CDR2 YFSETQ. CDR3 coding DNA: TGCGCCAGCAGCTCACAGGGGGTAGGGGAGACCCAGTACTTC. This translates into CASSSQGVGETQYF.

The V call is TRBV14, the J call TRBJ1-1; D gene unclear. Germline CDR1 SGHDN, CDR2 FVKESK. Trimming took off 4 bases at V and 0 bases at J, with 9 bases between the two ends. CDR3 length: 14 residues. CDR3 protein: CASSPPGMNTEAFF. The CDR3 DNA reads TGTGCCAGCAGCCCCCCGGGGATGAACACTGAAGCTTTCTTT. Supplemented by reference TRBV14 and TRBJ1-1, the full variable domain reads EAGVTQFPSHSVIEKGQTVTLRCDPISGHDNLYWYRRVMGKEIKFLLHFVKESKQDESGMPNNRFLAERTGGTYSTLKVQPAELEDSGVYFCASSPPGMNTEAFFGQGTRLTVV.

The gene calls are TRBV27 and TRBJ1-6; 10 bases align to TRBD1. This CDR3 contains 18 residues. V was pared by 2 bases and J by 8 bases, with 12 bases of the junction left unmatched. Germline loops: CDR1 MNHEY, CDR2 SMNVEV (reference sequence). The CDR3 DNA reads as TGTGCCAGCAGTTTAAGGGGCGCAACCGGGACAGGGGATTCACCCCTCCACTTT. It translates to CASSLRGATGTGDSPLHF.

The V and J genes are TRBV5-1 and TRBJ2-1, with TRBD2 as a possible D gene (6 bases). Between the trimmed V and J ends, which lost 5 bases and 0 bases, there was a span of 12 bases. The germline gives CDR1 SGHRS, CDR2 YFSETQ. This CDR3 spans 15 amino acids. The CDR3 DNA is TGCGCCAGCAGGTTACGGGGGAGCTCCTACAATGAGCAGTTCTTC. Its translation: CASRLRGSSYNEQFF.

This clone is a singleton in its sample. The chain employs TRBV5-1 and TRBJ2-2; 7 bases are a match to TRBD1. The J segment lost 4 bases and the V segment lost 4 bases, leaving 7 bases of the junction unmatched. The CDR3 contains 15 residues. Germline V CDR1 and CDR2: SGHRS, YFSETQ. CDR3 coding DNA: TGCGCCAGCAGCCGGACAGGCTGGGGCACCGGGGAGCTGTTTTTT. This translates into CASSRTGWGTGELFF. Based on the CDR3 plus reference TRBV5-1 and TRBJ2-2, the full variable domain is KAGVTQTPRYLIKTRGQQVTLSCSPISGHRSVSWYQQTPGQGLQFLFEYFSETQRNKGNFPGRFSGRQFSNSRSEMNVSTLELGDSALYLCASSRTGWGTGELFFGEGSRLTVL.

The chain employs TRBV5-4 and TRBJ1-1, with D perhaps TRBD1 (5 bases). The CDR3 loop spans 16 amino acids. Trimming cost V 4 bases and J 1 base, with 17 bases left between them. CDR1 and CDR2 from the germline V gene are SGHNT and YYREEE (reference sequence). The DNA for the CDR3 is TGTGCCAGCAGCCGACCGGGGGTGCCAGGGAACACTGAAGCTTTCTTT. Translated, it gives CASSRPGVPGNTEAFF.

This chain uses TRBV15 with TRBJ1-3; weak D call: TRBD1 (6 bases). Germline CDR1 is LNHNV and CDR2 is YYDKDF (reference sequence). The CDR3 spans 15 residues. Trimming took 3 bases from V and 3 from J, leaving 12 bases between them. This chain's CDR3 is CATSRDRGGGNTIYF. The CDR3 DNA sequence: TGTGCCACCAGCAGGGACAGAGGTGGTGGAAACACCATATATTTT.

CDR3 loop: CASSYVPTGELFF. The CDR3, as DNA: TGTGCCAGCAGTTACGTTCCCACCGGGGAGCTGTTTTTT. The chain combines TRBV6-6 with TRBJ2-2, with D hard to call. CDR3 length equals 13 residues. The V gene's germline CDR1 is MNHNY and CDR2 SVGAGI (reference sequence). V gave up 2 bases and J gave up 4 bases, with 5 bases separating them.